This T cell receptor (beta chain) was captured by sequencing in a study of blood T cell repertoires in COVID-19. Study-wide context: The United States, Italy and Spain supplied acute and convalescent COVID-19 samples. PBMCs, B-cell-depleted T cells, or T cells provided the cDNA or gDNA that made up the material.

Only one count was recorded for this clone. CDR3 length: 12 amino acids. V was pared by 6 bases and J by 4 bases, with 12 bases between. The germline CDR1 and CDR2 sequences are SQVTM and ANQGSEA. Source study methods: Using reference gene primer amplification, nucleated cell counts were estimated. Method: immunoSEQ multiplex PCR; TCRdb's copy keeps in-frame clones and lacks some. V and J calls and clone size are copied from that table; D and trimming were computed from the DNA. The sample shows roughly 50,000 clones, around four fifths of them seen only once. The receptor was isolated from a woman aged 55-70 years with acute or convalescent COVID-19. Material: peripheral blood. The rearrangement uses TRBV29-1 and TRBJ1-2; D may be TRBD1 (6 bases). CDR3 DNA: TGCAGCGTGGTACAGGGACCCTATGGCTACACCTTC. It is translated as CSVVQGPYGYTF.